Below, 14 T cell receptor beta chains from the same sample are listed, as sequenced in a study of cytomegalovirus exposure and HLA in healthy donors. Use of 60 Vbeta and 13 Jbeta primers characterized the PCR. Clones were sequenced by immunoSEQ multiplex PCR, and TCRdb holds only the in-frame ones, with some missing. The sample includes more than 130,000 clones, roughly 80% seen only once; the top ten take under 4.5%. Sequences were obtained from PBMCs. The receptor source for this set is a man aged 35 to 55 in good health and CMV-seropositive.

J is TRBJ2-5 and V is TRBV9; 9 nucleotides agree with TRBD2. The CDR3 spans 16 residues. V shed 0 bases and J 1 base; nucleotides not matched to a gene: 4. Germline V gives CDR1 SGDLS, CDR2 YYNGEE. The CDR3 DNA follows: TGTGCCAGCAGCGTAGGTATAGCGGGGGCCCAAGAGACCCAGTACTTC. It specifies CASSVGIAGAQETQYF.

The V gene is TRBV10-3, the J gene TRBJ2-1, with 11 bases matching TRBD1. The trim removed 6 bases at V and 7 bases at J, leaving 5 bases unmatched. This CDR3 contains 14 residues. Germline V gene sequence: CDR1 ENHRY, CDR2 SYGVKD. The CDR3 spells CAISGQGAENEQFF. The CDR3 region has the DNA TGTGCCATCAGCGGACAGGGGGCGGAAAATGAGCAGTTCTTC.

The CDR3 loop reads CASSLKQVVPEAFF. CDR3 in DNA: TGTGCCAGCAGCTTAAAACAGGTAGTCCCTGAAGCTTTCTTT. The V gene is TRBV7-8, the J gene TRBJ1-1; the D gene is possibly TRBD1 (5 bases). V lost 2 bases to trimming and J lost 6 bases, with 13 bases between them. The CDR3 is made up of 14 amino acids. Germline lookup yields CDR1 SGHVS and CDR2 FQNEAQ. Full variable domain (outside the CDR3, taken from reference TRBV7-8 and TRBJ1-1): GAGVSQSPRYKVAKRGQDVALRCDPISGHVSLFWYQQALGQGPEFLTYFQNEAQLDKSGLPSDRFFAERPEGSVSTLKIQRTQQEDSAVYLCASSLKQVVPEAFFGQGTRLTVV.

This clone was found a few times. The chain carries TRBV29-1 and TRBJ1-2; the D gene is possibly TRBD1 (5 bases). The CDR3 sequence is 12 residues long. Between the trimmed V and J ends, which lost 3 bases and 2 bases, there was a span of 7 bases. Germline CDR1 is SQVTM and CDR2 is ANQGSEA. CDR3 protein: CSVDRENYGYTF. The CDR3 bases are TGCAGCGTTGACAGGGAAAACTATGGCTACACCTTC.

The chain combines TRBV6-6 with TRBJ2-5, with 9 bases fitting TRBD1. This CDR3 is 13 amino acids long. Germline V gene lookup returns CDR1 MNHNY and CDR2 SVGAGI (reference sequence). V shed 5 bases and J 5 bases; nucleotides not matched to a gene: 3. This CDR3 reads CASSGQGTETQYF. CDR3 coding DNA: TGTGCCAGCAGTGGACAGGGGACGGAGACCCAGTACTTC.

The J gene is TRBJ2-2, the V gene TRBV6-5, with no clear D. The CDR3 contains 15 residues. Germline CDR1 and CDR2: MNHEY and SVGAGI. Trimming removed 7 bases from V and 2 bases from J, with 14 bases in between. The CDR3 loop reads CASTLMSRNTGELFF. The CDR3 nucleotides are TGTGCCAGCACCCTTATGTCCAGAAACACCGGGGAGCTGTTTTTT.

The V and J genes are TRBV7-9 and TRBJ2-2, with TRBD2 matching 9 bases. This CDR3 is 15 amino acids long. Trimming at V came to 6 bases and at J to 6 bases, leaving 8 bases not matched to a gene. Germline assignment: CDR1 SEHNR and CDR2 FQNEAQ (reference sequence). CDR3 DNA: TGTGCCAGCAGAATAGCGGGGGCCGATTCCGGGGAGCTGTTTTTT. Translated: CASRIAGADSGELFF.

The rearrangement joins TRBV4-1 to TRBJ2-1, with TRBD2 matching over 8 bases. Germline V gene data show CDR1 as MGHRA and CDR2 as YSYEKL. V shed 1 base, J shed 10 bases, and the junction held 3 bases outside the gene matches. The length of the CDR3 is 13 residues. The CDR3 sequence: CASSQVSSGEQFF. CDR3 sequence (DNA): TGCGCCAGCAGCCAAGTATCTAGCGGGGAGCAGTTCTTC.

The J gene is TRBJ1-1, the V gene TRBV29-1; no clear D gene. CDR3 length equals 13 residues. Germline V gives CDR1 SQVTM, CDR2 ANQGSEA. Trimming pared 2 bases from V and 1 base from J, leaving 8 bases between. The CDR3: CSVELQPNTEAFF. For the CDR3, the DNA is TGCAGCGTTGAATTACAGCCGAACACTGAAGCTTTCTTT.

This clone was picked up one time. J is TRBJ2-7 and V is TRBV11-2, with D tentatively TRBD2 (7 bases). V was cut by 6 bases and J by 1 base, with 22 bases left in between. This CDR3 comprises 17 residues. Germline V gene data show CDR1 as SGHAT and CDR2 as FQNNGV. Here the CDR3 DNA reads TGTGCCAGCAGACCAAAAACTGGTAGGGGGGGATCCTACGAGCAGTACTTC. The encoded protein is CASRPKTGRGGSYEQYF. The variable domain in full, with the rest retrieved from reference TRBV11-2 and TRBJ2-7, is EAGVAQSPRYKIIEKRQSVAFWCNPISGHATLYWYQQILGQGPKLLIQFQNNGVVDDSQLPKDRFSAERLKGVDSTLKIQPAKLEDSAVYLCASRPKTGRGGSYEQYFGPGTRLTVT.

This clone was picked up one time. The CDR3 is CASSQIGGEKLFF. The CDR3 DNA reads TGCGCCAGCAGCCAAATCGGCGGGGAAAAACTGTTTTTT. The chain employs TRBV4-1 and TRBJ1-4; D remains unclear. In germline, CDR1 is MGHRA, CDR2 YSYEKL. The length of the CDR3 is 13 residues. V gave up 2 bases and J gave up 8 bases, with 9 bases separating them.

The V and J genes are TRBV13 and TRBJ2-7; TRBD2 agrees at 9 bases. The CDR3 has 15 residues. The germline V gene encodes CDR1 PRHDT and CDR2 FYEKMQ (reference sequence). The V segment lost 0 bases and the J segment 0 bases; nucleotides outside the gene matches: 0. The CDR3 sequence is CASSLGLAGSYEQYF. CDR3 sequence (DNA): TGTGCCAGCAGCTTAGGACTAGCGGGCTCCTACGAGCAGTACTTC. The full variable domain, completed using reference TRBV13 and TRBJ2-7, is AAGVIQSPRHLIKEKRETATLKCYPIPRHDTVYWYQQGPGQDPQFLISFYEKMQSDKGSIPDRFSAQQFSDYHSELNMSSLELGDSALYFCASSLGLAGSYEQYFGPGTRLTVT.

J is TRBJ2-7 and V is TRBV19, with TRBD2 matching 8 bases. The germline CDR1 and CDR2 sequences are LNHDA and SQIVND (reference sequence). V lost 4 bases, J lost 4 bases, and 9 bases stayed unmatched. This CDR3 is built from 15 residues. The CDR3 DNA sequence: TGTGCCAGTAGTAAAGGCGGGAGGATCGGTTACGAGCAGTACTTC. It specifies CASSKGGRIGYEQYF.

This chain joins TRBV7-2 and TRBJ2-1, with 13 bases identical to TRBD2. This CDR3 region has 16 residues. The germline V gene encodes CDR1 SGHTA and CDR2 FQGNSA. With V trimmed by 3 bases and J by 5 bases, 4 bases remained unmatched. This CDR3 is CASSFLTSGGHNEQFF. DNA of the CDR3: TGTGCCAGCAGCTTTCTGACTAGCGGGGGGCACAATGAGCAGTTCTTC. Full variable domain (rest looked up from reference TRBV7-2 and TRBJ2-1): GAGVSQSPSNKVTEKGKDVELRCDPISGHTALYWYRQSLGQGLEFLIYFQGNSAPDKSGLPSDRFSAERTGGSVSTLTIQRTQQEDSAVYLCASSFLTSGGHNEQFFGPGTRLTVL.